This paragraph reports one T cell receptor (beta chain). Its antigen is unknown. The data stem from a study of PD-L1 blockade in urothelial cancer. Study-wide results and caveats: Better progression-free and overall survival followed lower pretreatment blood clonality. When measured at 3 weeks, tumor-associated blood clones expanded more in durable-benefit patients.

Sequenced by immunoSEQ multiplex PCR; TCRdb stores in-frame clones only, minus some. Seen here are tens of thousands of clones, roughly 90% observed once, and the top ten hold more than 0.85%. V shed 5 bases and J 2 bases; nucleotides not matched to a gene: 3. Germline V gene data show CDR1 as LGHNA and CDR2 as YNFKEQ. This CDR3 has 15 residues. The time point here: pretreatment peripheral blood. The gene calls are TRBV4-2 and TRBJ2-6; 7 bases map to TRBD2. The sequenced sample was PBMCs, obtained around atezolizumab (anti-PD-L1) treatment. The TCR comes from a woman older than 75 with urothelial cancer. CDR3: CASSVRGAGANVLTF. As DNA, the CDR3 is TGTGCCAGCAGCGTCCGGGGGGCTGGGGCCAACGTCCTGACTTTC.